The 20 T cell receptor beta chains below come from one sample, sequenced in a study of T cell responses to AZD1222 COVID-19 vaccine. Produced via immunoSEQ multiplex PCR; TCRdb's table is partial and in-frame only. The sample has approximately 300,000 clones, 90% to 95% seen once. The sample consisted of peripheral blood, taken 28 days after the second AZD1222 dose. The receptors were gathered from an adult who received the AZD1222 COVID-19 vaccine.

The J gene is TRBJ2-2, the V gene TRBV5-1, with a possible D match to TRBD2 (6 bases). The V end was cut by 1 base, the J end by 3 bases, with 13 bases between. CDR1 and CDR2 (germline): SGHRS, YFSETQ. The CDR3 loop spans 16 amino acids. The CDR3 is CASSLREPGYTGELFF. CDR3 nucleotides: TGCGCCAGCAGCTTGCGGGAGCCGGGGTACACCGGGGAGCTGTTTTTT.

The rearrangement links TRBV15 to TRBJ2-3; no clear D. Per the germline V gene, CDR1 is LNHNV and CDR2 is YYDKDF (reference sequence). The CDR3 is made up of 15 amino acids. The V end lost 0 bases, the J end lost 3 bases, and 10 bases lay between the germline ends. The CDR3 sequence is CATSRDGLATDTQYF. CDR3 bases: TGTGCCACCAGCAGAGATGGGCTGGCAACAGATACGCAGTATTTT.

CDR3 bases: TGTGCCAGCAGTTTGGATGGACAGCTGGCAGCTTTCTTT. Protein sequence: CASSLDGQLAAFF. The chain links TRBV27 to TRBJ1-1, with a possible D match to TRBD1 (6 bases). Germline V CDR1 and CDR2: MNHEY, SMNVEV (reference sequence). The length of the CDR3 is 13 residues. The ends were cut back, 3 bases at V and 10 bases at J, with 15 bases in the middle.

This clone came up a few times. The chain uses TRBV15 and TRBJ1-2, with 7 nucleotides matching TRBD1. The V segment lost 0 bases and the J segment 5 bases; nucleotides outside the gene matches: 9. Germline assignment: CDR1 LNHNV and CDR2 YYDKDF (reference sequence). The CDR3 consists of 16 residues. CDR3 coding DNA: TGTGCCACCAGCAGAGAGGGAAGGGGGCGCGGGTATGGCTACACCTTC. It is translated as CATSREGRGRGYGYTF.

The chain carries TRBV2 and TRBJ2-7; a weak D match, TRBD2 (5 bases). V was cut by 6 bases and J by 0 bases, with 18 bases left in between. CDR3 length equals 16 residues. Germline V CDR1 and CDR2: SNHLY, FYNNEI. In DNA, the CDR3 is TGTGCCAGCAGGGCCCCGGAGCGGAAGCCCTCCTACGAGCAGTACTTC. It yields the protein CASRAPERKPSYEQYF.

J is TRBJ2-1 and V is TRBV7-2, with TRBD1 identical over 7 bases. V was clipped by 7 bases and J by 7 bases; unmatched bases: 10. Looked up from germline, CDR1 is SGHTA and CDR2 is FQGNSA. The CDR3 contains 14 residues. CDR3 bases: TGTGCCAGCACATTAGCGACAGGGTTGAATGAGCAGTTCTTC. Its translation is CASTLATGLNEQFF.

The chain employs TRBV10-3 and TRBJ2-7; a weak D match, TRBD1 (5 bases). Trimming removed 4 bases from V and 1 base from J, with 11 bases in between. The CDR3 is 14 residues long. Germline V lookup: CDR1 ENHRY, CDR2 SYGVKD. The CDR3 DNA reads as TGTGCCATCAGTGTGAGAGACAGTTCCTACGAGCAGTACTTC. It translates to CAISVRDSSYEQYF.

This clone occurred a few times. J is TRBJ2-2 and V is TRBV27, with 9 nucleotides matching TRBD1. Trimming at V came to 6 bases and at J to 4 bases, leaving 6 bases not matched to a gene. This CDR3 has 15 residues. Germline-derived CDR1 and CDR2 are MNHEY and SMNVEV (reference sequence). CDR3 nucleotide sequence: TGTGCCAGCAGGGGGGACAGGGCTAGCACCGGGGAGCTGTTTTTT. As protein: CASRGDRASTGELFF.

The gene calls are TRBV7-2 and TRBJ1-2, with TRBD1 matching 7 bases. Trimming removed 1 base from V and 0 bases from J; junction bases left unmatched: 2. The V gene's germline CDR1 is SGHTA and CDR2 FQGNSA. This CDR3 comprises 15 residues. The DNA of the CDR3 is TGTGCCAGCAGCTTAGACAGGGGTTCTAACTATGGCTACACCTTC. Translation: CASSLDRGSNYGYTF.

V usage is TRBV9 and J usage is TRBJ1-2, with D perhaps matching TRBD1 (5 bases). This CDR3 is built from 16 residues. Germline CDR1 reads SGDLS; CDR2 reads YYNGEE. The germline V and J ends were trimmed by 0 bases and 1 base, with 13 bases remaining between them. CDR3 sequence reads: CASSVETAPVNYGYTF. The CDR3 coding sequence is TGTGCCAGCAGCGTAGAGACAGCCCCTGTTAACTATGGCTACACCTTC.

This chain links TRBV19 with TRBJ2-3; a possible D gene is TRBD1 (5 bases). Germline lookup yields CDR1 LNHDA and CDR2 SQIVND (reference sequence). The CDR3 length is 14 residues. The V gene lost 8 bases and the J gene lost 2 bases, with 14 bases spanning the gap. The CDR3 region is CASSVWGDTDTQYF. The CDR3 DNA reads TGTGCCAGTTCCGTCTGGGGCGACACAGATACGCAGTATTTT.

The CDR3 nucleotides read TGTGCCAGCAGTTCTACTAGCGGAGAGTACACCGGGGAGCTGTTTTTT. Translated, it gives CASSSTSGEYTGELFF. The J gene is TRBJ2-2, the V gene TRBV7-9; 8 bases are shared with TRBD2. The CDR3 contains 16 residues. CDR1 and CDR2 (germline): SEHNR, FQNEAQ (reference sequence). The J segment lost 3 bases and the V segment lost 6 bases, leaving 9 bases of the junction unmatched.

The V and J genes are TRBV28 and TRBJ1-1; possible D gene TRBD1, 5 bases. Germline V gene lookup returns CDR1 MDHEN and CDR2 SYDVKM. The CDR3 sequence is 15 residues long. Trimming cost V 3 bases and J 1 base, with 12 bases left between them. The CDR3 loop reads CASSFGRQRNTEAFF. For the CDR3, the DNA is TGTGCCAGCAGTTTTGGTCGACAGAGGAACACTGAAGCTTTCTTT.

The rearrangement links TRBV5-6 to TRBJ1-3, with unresolved D. This CDR3 spans 14 amino acids. The germline V gene encodes CDR1 SGHDT and CDR2 YYEEEE. V was pared by 5 bases and J by 3 bases, with 12 bases between. CDR3 DNA: TGTGCCAGCAGACCCGGATGGGGTGGAAACACCATATATTTT. It codes for CASRPGWGGNTIYF.

This clone has a single count. The chain is built from TRBV6-5 and TRBJ1-1; D may be TRBD1 (5 bases). The CDR3 is 14 amino acids. V lost 3 bases and J 4 bases, leaving 12 bases between the germline ends. CDR1 MNHEY and CDR2 SVGAGI come from the germline V gene. The CDR3 bases are TGTGCCAGCAGTTATTACAGTGGGGCCACTGAAGCTTTCTTT. Translation gives CASSYYSGATEAFF.

The chain has TRBV7-9 and TRBJ1-2, with 7 bases lining up with TRBD1. The CDR3 spans 14 residues. CDR1 and CDR2 from the germline V gene are SEHNR and FQNEAQ (reference sequence). V lost 1 base, J lost 8 bases, and 7 bases stayed unmatched. The CDR3 region is CASSLEGQAGGYTF. The CDR3 DNA follows: TGTGCCAGCAGCTTAGAAGGACAGGCCGGGGGCTACACCTTC.

This clone occurred once. The rearrangement links TRBV10-3 to TRBJ1-2; D not resolved. Looked up from germline, CDR1 is ENHRY and CDR2 is SYGVKD. CDR3 length equals 14 residues. V lost 0 bases, J lost 4 bases, and 9 bases lay in between. CDR3 region: CAISESTAIYGYTF. The CDR3, as DNA: TGTGCCATCAGTGAGTCGACGGCTATCTATGGCTACACCTTC.

V usage is TRBV6-5 and J usage is TRBJ2-7; 9 bases are a match to TRBD1. This CDR3 contains 15 residues. Per germline, CDR1 MNHEY and CDR2 SVGAGI. V was pared by 6 bases and J by 1 base, with 7 bases of the junction left unmatched. CDR3 protein: CASRKPGQGSYEQYF. The CDR3, as DNA: TGTGCCAGCAGGAAACCGGGACAGGGTTCCTACGAGCAGTACTTC.

V usage is TRBV5-1 and J usage is TRBJ1-1; D is possibly TRBD1 (5 bases). Trimming pared 0 bases from V and 1 base from J, leaving 10 bases between. The CDR3 length is 15 residues. Germline lookup yields CDR1 SGHRS and CDR2 YFSETQ. The CDR3 reads CASSLEGTPNTEAFF. CDR3 DNA sequence: TGCGCCAGCAGCTTGGAGGGGACCCCGAACACTGAAGCTTTCTTT.

CDR3 protein: CASSLLTSGRDGEQFF. The DNA for the CDR3 is TGTGCCAGCAGTCTCCTGACTAGCGGGAGGGATGGGGAGCAGTTCTTC. The rearrangement links TRBV28 to TRBJ2-1; 14 nucleotides agree with TRBD2. The CDR3 has 16 residues. Germline values: CDR1 MDHEN, CDR2 SYDVKM. The V gene end was trimmed by 5 bases and the J gene end by 10 bases; junction bases not matched to a gene: 10.